The 20 T cell receptor beta chains below all came from one sample that was sequenced in a study of CXCR3-negative and CXCR3-positive naive CD8 T cells. It was by 5' RACE with UMI labels that the TRB cDNA libraries were prepared. From its re-call of the 5' RACE reads, TCRdb lists each CDR3 protein once, without DNA. Recorded for this sample: 6,500 to 8,000 distinct CDR3 sequences. Sequencing input: naive CXCR3- CD8+ T cells from blood. Subset specified: CD45RO-CCR7+CD27+CD95- naive CD8+ T cells lacking CXCR3 (TNR3-). Every receptor here comes from a human donor in good health. Some clones in this sample may be carry-over from other donors' samples.

J is TRBJ1-2 and V is TRBV25-1; TCRdb lists TRBD1, though no DNA is available to test this call. Germline assignment: CDR1 MGHDK and CDR2 SYGVNS. This CDR3 is built from 14 residues. The CDR3 spells CASRGDRGNYGYTF.

The rearrangement links TRBV6-5 to TRBJ2-1; the D gene TCRdb calls, TRBD2, cannot be checked with no DNA. The CDR3 runs 18 residues. CDR1 and CDR2 from the germline V gene are MNHEY and SVGAGI. The CDR3 spells CASSYSGLAGERGHEQFF.

This clonotype is called medium-sized based on its frequency. The CDR3 loop reads CASSLAWAGGYGYTF. The chain joins TRBV12-3 or TRBV12-4 to TRBJ1-2; TCRdb returns TRBD1, unconfirmable since there is no DNA. This CDR3 is 15 amino acids long.

The gene calls are TRBV29-1 and TRBJ1-2; absent DNA, TCRdb's TRBD1 call cannot be checked. The CDR3 has 14 residues. CDR1 is SQVTM and CDR2 is ANQGSEA in the germline V gene. This chain's CDR3 is CSVEGGGAPYGYTF.

This chain connects TRBV25-1 to TRBJ1-2. Germline V gene data show CDR1 as MGHDK and CDR2 as SYGVNS. This CDR3 contains 12 residues. CDR3 region: CASSADAYGYTF.

V gene TRBV6-2 or TRBV6-3 combines with J gene TRBJ2-1. This CDR3 contains 14 residues. The V gene's germline CDR1 is MNHEY and CDR2 SVGEGT. The chain's CDR3 is CASSYSVGYNEQFF.

This clonotype is identified as medium-sized from frequency. This sequence joins TRBV9 and TRBJ2-2; TCRdb proposes TRBD1, but this gene call is untestable without DNA. This CDR3 is built from 16 residues. Germline lookup yields CDR1 SGDLS and CDR2 YYNGEE. The CDR3 loop is CASSAPTGTNTGELFF.

According to its frequency, this clonotype is medium-sized. V is TRBV11-2 and J is TRBJ2-1; the D call of TRBD2 rests on TCRdb alone, since no DNA is present to check it. The CDR3 sequence is 15 residues long. The germline V gene encodes CDR1 SGHAT and CDR2 FQNNGV. The CDR3 sequence: CASSWTSGSGNEQFF.

The CDR3 sequence: CSALRSNEQFF. The gene calls are TRBV29-1 and TRBJ2-1; TCRdb returns TRBD2, unconfirmable since there is no DNA. There are 11 residues in the CDR3. Germline lookup yields CDR1 SQVTM and CDR2 ANQGSEA.

This clonotype ranks as medium-sized in terms of frequency. V gene TRBV6-5 combines with J gene TRBJ2-3; checking the TCRdb D call of TRBD2 is not possible without DNA. CDR1 MNHEY and CDR2 SVGAGI come from the germline V gene. The CDR3 runs 17 residues. CDR3 region: CASRSGTSGGATDTQYF.

This clonotype registers medium-sized by frequency. V usage is TRBV4-1 and J usage is TRBJ2-1. CDR1 and CDR2 from the germline V gene are MGHRA and YSYEKL. This CDR3 region has 15 residues. The CDR3 sequence: CASSDGPLGYNEQFF.

V is TRBV7-6 and J is TRBJ2-5; the TRBD2 assignment by TCRdb is unverifiable without DNA. From germline, CDR1 is SGHVS and CDR2 FNYEAQ. The CDR3 sequence is 14 residues long. CDR3 sequence: CASSWTAAGGTQYF.

This clonotype is called medium-sized based on its frequency. The chain couples TRBV5-1 to TRBJ2-1. Germline CDR1 and CDR2: SGHRS and YFSETQ. The CDR3 consists of 12 residues. The CDR3 sequence is CASSLKLNEQFF.

This chain links TRBV29-1 with TRBJ2-7; without DNA, the TCRdb call of TRBD1 cannot be checked. The V gene's germline CDR1 is SQVTM and CDR2 ANQGSEA. The CDR3 spans 13 residues. The CDR3 spells CSAGTEKGYEQYF.

The V call is TRBV28, the J call TRBJ2-7; TCRdb's assignment of TRBD2 cannot be checked, as there is no DNA. In germline, CDR1 is MDHEN, CDR2 SYDVKM. There are 15 residues in the CDR3. The CDR3 sequence: CASSLPLDNSYEQYF.

The genes are TRBV15 and TRBJ2-7. The V gene's germline CDR1 is LNHNV and CDR2 YYDKDF (reference sequence). The CDR3 runs 13 residues. CDR3 protein: CATSGYQGGWQYF.

This clonotype is deemed medium-sized by its frequency. This chain joins TRBV6-6 and TRBJ2-1; TCRdb indicates TRBD2, and absent DNA this call remains unverified. The germline gives CDR1 MNHNY, CDR2 SVGAGI (reference sequence). This CDR3 contains 18 residues. The CDR3 loop is CASSYPRRVGSEGNEQFF.

V and J are TRBV28 and TRBJ2-7; with no DNA, the TCRdb D assignment of TRBD2 cannot be verified. From germline, CDR1 is MDHEN and CDR2 SYDVKM. The CDR3 is 16 amino acids. CDR3 protein: CASSFPSQGEIYEQYF.

The chain recombines TRBV15 with TRBJ1-1; no DNA is available, so the TRBD1 call from TCRdb remains unchecked. The CDR3 spans 14 residues. CDR1 and CDR2 from the germline V gene are LNHNV and YYDKDF (reference sequence). The CDR3 spells CATAPSGGSTEAFF.

By frequency, this clonotype is medium-sized. V is TRBV6-6 and J is TRBJ2-3; the TCRdb call, TRBD2, lacks DNA for checking. CDR1 is MNHNY, CDR2 SVGAGI, per germline (reference sequence). This CDR3 has 14 amino acids. CDR3 region: CASSYVEATDTQYF.